This is a list of T cell receptor beta chains from one sample in a study of blood T cell repertoires in COVID-19. Data came from immunoSEQ multiplex PCR; TCRdb stores just in-frame clones and leaves some out. This sample has more than 70,000 clones, with about three quarters found just once. The specimen was peripheral blood. All receptors derive from a human donor in a cohort sampled during active COVID-19. Each CDR3 is given with its conserved first and last residue. The order of the fields is D gene, J gene, V gene, CDR3 protein. D genes are given only for firm matches.

>.|TRBJ2-7|TRBV19
CASSISGNNYEQYF
>TRBD2|TRBJ2-1|TRBV27
CASSLVAGGPGEQFF
>TRBD1|TRBJ2-3|TRBV5-1
CASSFRDRGTDTQYF
>.|TRBJ1-1|TRBV5-1
CASSLEGRNTEAFF
>TRBD2|TRBJ2-5|TRBV5-1
CASSSGLAGVVGETQYF
>TRBD2|TRBJ2-7|TRBV5-1
CASSLVLAGGSRYEQYF
>.|TRBJ1-4|TRBV10-1
CASSPDLNEKLFF
>.|TRBJ1-1|TRBV7-2
CASSSHTVNTEAFF
>.|TRBJ1-1|TRBV3-1/TRBV3-2
CASSFGGSNTEAFF
>.|TRBJ2-7|TRBV12-3/TRBV12-4
CASLEVGDEQYF
>TRBD1|TRBJ1-3|TRBV5-5
CASSLEGRGNTIYF
>TRBD1|TRBJ1-5|TRBV2
CASSRQGLNQPQHF
>TRBD1|TRBJ1-2|TRBV24-1
CATSGGTDNYGYTF
>TRBD1|TRBJ1-5|TRBV5-8
CASSLAKLDRVHQPQHF
>.|TRBJ2-7|TRBV3-1/TRBV3-2
CASSQVEQRLTYEQYF
>.|TRBJ1-1|TRBV5-1
CASSLASGNTEAFF